The clone carrying this TCR beta chain was detected a few times. The sample is drawn from a study of T-cell reconstitution after alpha-beta-depleted transplantation in children. The library targeted TCRbeta and was prepared with unique molecular identifiers. TCRdb re-analysed the PCR reads in MiXCR, keeping a single row per CDR3 protein. The table shows a few hundred thousand distinct CDR3 sequences, with approximately 13% occurring only once. The CDR3 has 13 residues. V lost 5 bases to trimming and J lost 6 bases, with 13 bases between them. Germline CDR1 reads SGHTA; CDR2 reads FQGTGA. The V and J genes are TRBV7-3 and TRBJ1-1, with D maybe TRBD1 (5 bases). This TCR was recovered from a human donor who donated a stem cell graft to a child with combined immunodeficiency. Sequencing used PBMCs from the stem cell graft donor, obtained from the stem cell graft. The CDR3 DNA reads as TGTGCCAGCAGCCCAATGGGGGGGTCTGAAGCTTTCTTT. Amino acid sequence: CASSPMGGSEAFF.